The clone carrying this T cell receptor (beta chain) was detected many times. These data belong to a study of regulatory T cells in long-lasting Graves disease. The time point denotes: persistent/refractory GD, antithyroid drugs over 5 years with positive TRAb. With RNA extracted from PBMCs as input, the TCR library was made. The CDR3 sequence is 16 residues long. V lost 5 bases to trimming and J lost 5 bases, with 21 bases between them. Relying on iRepertoire HTBI primers and Arm-PCR of CDR3 regions, the team built TCR beta libraries. TCRdb reanalysed the multiplex PCR reads using MiXCR and keeps one entry per CDR3 protein. The sample shows some 420,000 distinct CDR3 sequences, roughly 22% of them seen only once.

The TCR originated in a female donor with Graves disease. This chain links TRBV12-3 or TRBV12-4 with TRBJ2-5; weak D call: TRBD2 (6 bases). The sample consisted of peripheral blood mononuclear cells (PBMCs), taken when the disease was refractory, from a patient treated with antithyroid drugs. Here the CDR3 reads CASSPSSSTGVETQYF. As DNA, the CDR3 is TGTGCCAGCAGTCCCAGCTCTTCGACGGGGGTTGAGACCCAGTACTTC.